The 14 T cell receptor beta chains presented below share a single source sample, sequenced in a study of vaccination and CD4 T cells after COVID-19 (dated by TCRdb to the early 2020s). Library preparation employed PCR. The reads were generated on an Illumina iSeq 100. DNA from cultured CD4+ T cells underwent TCR sequencing with the Oncomine TCR Beta short-read assay at the Johns Hopkins FTIC core. Using fastp at Q25 and MiXCR, TCRdb reprocessed the public reads and kept productive beta chains. Entries that share a CDR3 protein sequence are merged under the most common genes and DNA. This sample is represented by about 12,000 distinct CDR3 sequences; roughly a fifth of them were singletons. Less than 15% of the sample goes to the ten largest clones. Their target antigens are unknown. The sample's treatment or condition label, decoded: approximately 9-day PBMC culture with coronavirus spike peptide pools or control peptides (ViraFEST assay).

The sequences come from CD4+ T cells from blood, cultured in vitro, collected before SARS-CoV-2 vaccination. The source is a human donor who received a COVID-19 vaccine.

The chain is built from TRBV20-1 and TRBJ2-3; 7 bases align to TRBD2. Trimming took 5 bases from V and 1 from J; bases not matched to a gene: 9. Germline-derived CDR1 and CDR2 are DFQATT and SNEGSKA (reference sequence). The CDR3 spans 15 residues. The CDR3 DNA follows: TGCAGTGCTCCCTCTAATGGGGGGGGCACAGATACGCAGTATTTT. It specifies CSAPSNGGGTDTQYF.

The sample holds a few counts of this clonotype. The J gene is TRBJ1-1, the V gene TRBV6-5, with D unclear. The germline V gene encodes CDR1 MNHEY and CDR2 SVGAGI. The CDR3 extends over 15 amino acids. V was trimmed by 1 base and J by 0 bases, leaving 9 bases between them. CDR3 coding DNA: TGTGCCAGCAGTTACTGGGGTAGGGTGAACACTGAAGCTTTCTTT. Encoded protein: CASSYWGRVNTEAFF.

Relative to its sample, this clonotype is medium-sized. The chain joins TRBV6-1 to TRBJ1-6; no definite D call. Between the trimmed V and J ends, which lost 3 bases and 8 bases, there was a span of 8 bases. The germline gives CDR1 MNHNS, CDR2 SASEGT. This CDR3 is 13 amino acids long. The CDR3 sequence is CASSDRPDSPLHF. The DNA for the CDR3 is TGTGCCAGCAGTGACCGACCGGATTCACCCCTCCACTTT.

This clonotype was observed a few times. V usage is TRBV2 and J usage is TRBJ1-2; weak D call: TRBD1 (6 bases). V was cut by 6 bases and J by 5 bases, with 10 bases left in between. The CDR3 consists of 12 residues. CDR1 is SNHLY, CDR2 FYNNEI, per germline. The CDR3 nucleotides are TGTGCCAGCAGAGAACAGGGATATGGCTACACCTTC. Protein sequence: CASREQGYGYTF.

The J gene is TRBJ1-6, the V gene TRBV27, with TRBD1 identical over 9 bases. CDR3 length: 15 residues. Germline CDR1 reads MNHEY; CDR2 reads SMNVEV (reference sequence). V lost 5 bases to trimming and J lost 7 bases; unmatched junction nucleotides: 6. The CDR3 loop is CASSLRTGENSPLHF. For the CDR3, the DNA is TGTGCCAGCAGTCTTCGGACAGGGGAGAATTCACCCCTCCACTTT.

This clonotype was found a few times. The chain joins TRBV5-1 to TRBJ2-3, with 9 nucleotides matching TRBD2. Unmatched junction bases numbered 4, after V lost 5 bases and J lost 3 bases. The V gene's germline CDR1 is SGHRS and CDR2 YFSETQ. The CDR3 has 14 amino acids. The CDR3 reads CASSAGGPTDTQYF. The CDR3 region has the DNA TGCGCCAGCAGTGCGGGGGGGCCTACAGATACGCAGTATTTT. Full variable domain (missing parts from reference TRBV5-1 and TRBJ2-3): KAGVTQTPRYLIKTRGQQVTLSCSPISGHRSVSWYQQTPGQGLQFLFEYFSETQRNKGNFPGRFSGRQFSNSRSEMNVSTLELGDSALYLCASSAGGPTDTQYFGPGTRLTVL.

This clonotype was seen a few times. V gene TRBV20-1 combines with J gene TRBJ2-5; no reliable D call. V dropped 3 bases and J dropped 2 bases, with 4 bases sitting between them. There are 11 residues in the CDR3. Germline V gives CDR1 DFQATT, CDR2 SNEGSKA (reference sequence). In nucleotides, the CDR3 is TGCAGTGCTAGTCTACAAGAGACCCAGTACTTC. Its protein is CSASLQETQYF.

This clonotype was recorded a few times. The CDR3 here is CASSLIFSGTLGTQYF. The CDR3 DNA is TGTGCCAGCAGCTTAATCTTCTCGGGTACTCTAGGGACCCAGTACTTC. The gene calls are TRBV11-3 and TRBJ2-5; D is ambiguous. In germline, CDR1 is SGHNT, CDR2 YENEEA. This CDR3 is built from 16 residues. The V gene lost 2 bases and the J gene lost 7 bases, with 20 bases spanning the gap.

Worth noting for this clonotype: A clone one base away is much larger, so this may be a read error. V gene TRBV20-1 combines with J gene TRBJ1-5; D possibly corresponds to TRBD1 (5 bases). The CDR3 has 13 amino acids. Germline-derived CDR1 and CDR2 are DFQATT and SNEGSKA (reference sequence). CDR3 DNA: TGCGGTGCTAGGGGACCAGGCAATCAGCCCCAGCATTTT. This gives the protein CGARGPGNQPQHF.

This clonotype turned up a few times. The chain links TRBV11-2 to TRBJ1-1, with TRBD1 as a possible D gene (6 bases). CDR3 length equals 13 residues. Trimming removed 0 bases at V and 5 bases at J, with 7 bases between. CDR1 and CDR2 (germline): SGHAT, FQNNGV. Here the CDR3 DNA reads TGTGCCAGCAGCTTAGACAGGGGAACTGAAGCTTTCTTT. Translating it yields CASSLDRGTEAFF.

In its sample, this clonotype was seen a few times. CDR3 DNA sequence: TGCAGCGTTGAAGCCGACAGGAACTATGGCTACACCTTC. Translating gives CSVEADRNYGYTF. J is TRBJ1-2 and V is TRBV29-1; possibly TRBD1 for D (6 bases). CDR1 is SQVTM, CDR2 ANQGSEA, per germline. Deletions cut 1 base from V and 2 bases from J, with 8 bases between. The CDR3 is made up of 13 amino acids.

The chain uses TRBV18 and TRBJ2-3; no clear D gene. Germline CDR1 reads KGHSH; CDR2 reads LQKENI. V lost 3 bases, J lost 0 bases, and 13 bases lay in between. The CDR3 length is 16 residues. In nucleotides, the CDR3 is TGTGCCAGCTCACCGAGACAAGTGACCAGCACAGATACGCAGTATTTT. It codes for CASSPRQVTSTDTQYF.

CDR3 loop: CASGARMVGNEQFF. CDR3 coding DNA: TGTGCCAGCGGAGCTAGAATGGTTGGCAATGAGCAGTTCTTC. The genes are TRBV2 and TRBJ2-1; D gene ambiguous. Germline loops: CDR1 SNHLY, CDR2 FYNNEI. This CDR3 is 14 amino acids long. V was cut by 8 bases and J by 6 bases, with 17 bases left in between. Using reference TRBV2 and TRBJ2-1 for the parts outside the CDR3, the full variable domain is EPEVTQTPSHQVTQMGQEVILRCVPISNHLYFYWYRQILGQKVEFLVSFYNNEISEKSEIFDDQFSVERPDGSNFTLKIRSTKLEDSAMYFCASGARMVGNEQFFGPGTRLTVL.

The sample holds a few counts of this clonotype. The gene calls are TRBV12-3 or TRBV12-4 and TRBJ1-3; D perhaps matches TRBD1 (5 bases). There are 14 residues in the CDR3. V was cut by 6 bases and J by 4 bases, with 13 bases left in between. The CDR3 nucleotides are TGTGCCAGCAGCTCCCGGACAAGAGGAAACACCATATATTTT. Protein sequence: CASSSRTRGNTIYF.